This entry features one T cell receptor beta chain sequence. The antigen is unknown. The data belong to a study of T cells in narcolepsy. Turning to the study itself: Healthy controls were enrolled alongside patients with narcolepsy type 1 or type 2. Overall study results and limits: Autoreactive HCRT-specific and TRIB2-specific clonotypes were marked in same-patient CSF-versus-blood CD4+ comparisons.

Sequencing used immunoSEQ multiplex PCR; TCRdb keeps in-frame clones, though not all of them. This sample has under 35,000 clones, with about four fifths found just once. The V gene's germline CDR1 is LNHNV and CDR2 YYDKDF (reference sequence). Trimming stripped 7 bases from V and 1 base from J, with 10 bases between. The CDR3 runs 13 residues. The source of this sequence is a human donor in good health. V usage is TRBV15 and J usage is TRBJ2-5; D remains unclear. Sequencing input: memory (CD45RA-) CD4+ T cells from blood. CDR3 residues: CATNLALQETQYF. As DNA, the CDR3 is TGTGCCACCAATTTGGCCCTCCAAGAGACCCAGTACTTC.